The rows below give T cell receptor beta chains drawn from one sample of a study of T cells expressing NK-cell markers. TCRdb reprocessed the 5' RACE reads and keeps a single row for each CDR3 protein, giving no DNA. The table lists roughly 150,000 distinct CDR3 sequences. The sequencing sample was made of blood T cells: a sorted CD56 or NKG2C T cell subset, CD4+ or CD8+ T cells, or bulk PBMC T cells (not recorded which). These receptors were obtained from a man aged 18-69 years in good health. The CDR3 runs from the conserved cysteine through the conserved F or W. Fields, in order: J gene, V gene, CDR3 protein.

J: TRBJ2-1; V: TRBV6-5; CDR3: CASSLPNEQFF
J: TRBJ2-7; V: TRBV5-6; CDR3: CASSLISEAAYEQYF
J: TRBJ2-7; V: TRBV6-1; CDR3: CASSEGYGTVTYEQYF
J: TRBJ2-5; V: TRBV9; CDR3: CASSDALAGGQETQYF
J: TRBJ2-7; V: TRBV7-8; CDR3: CASSSMGDRHPYEQYF
J: TRBJ2-2; V: TRBV14; CDR3: CASSQSFVGELFF
J: TRBJ2-1; V: TRBV11-3; CDR3: CASSLGAGGFEQFF
J: TRBJ2-7; V: TRBV20-1; CDR3: CSARGRQGIPYEQYF
J: TRBJ2-3; V: TRBV5-1; CDR3: CASTTPRFGDTQYF
J: TRBJ2-3; V: TRBV12-3/TRBV12-4; CDR3: CASSRTSGGTKDTQYF
J: TRBJ2-5; V: TRBV7-9; CDR3: CASSDPGTSVGIETQYF
J: TRBJ2-7; V: TRBV7-9; CDR3: CASSPKNHYEQYF
J: TRBJ2-3; V: TRBV2; CDR3: CASSHDLGGDTQYF
J: TRBJ2-7; V: TRBV20-1; CDR3: CSANPSGGTLYEQYF
J: TRBJ1-4; V: TRBV14; CDR3: CASSQRKKLFF